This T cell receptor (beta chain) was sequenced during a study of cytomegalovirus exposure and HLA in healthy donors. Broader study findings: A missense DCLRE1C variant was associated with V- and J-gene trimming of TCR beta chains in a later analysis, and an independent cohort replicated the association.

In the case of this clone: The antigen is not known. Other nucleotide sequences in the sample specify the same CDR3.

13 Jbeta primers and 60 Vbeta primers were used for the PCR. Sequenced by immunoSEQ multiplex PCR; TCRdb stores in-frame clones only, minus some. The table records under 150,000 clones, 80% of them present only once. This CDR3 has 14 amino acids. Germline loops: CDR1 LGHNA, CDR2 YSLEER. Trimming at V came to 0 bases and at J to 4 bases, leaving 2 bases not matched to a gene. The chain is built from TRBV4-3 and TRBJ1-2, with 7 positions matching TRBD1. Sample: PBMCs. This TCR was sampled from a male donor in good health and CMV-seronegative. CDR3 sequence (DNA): TGCGCCAGCAGCCAAGACAGGGGGTCCTATGGCTACACCTTC. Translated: CASSQDRGSYGYTF.